This T cell receptor beta chain was recorded in a study of blood T cell repertoires in COVID-19 (dated by TCRdb to about 2020). In the study overall: Collaborator samples came from the United States, Italy and Spain and covered acute and convalescent phases of COVID-19. The repertoires were released in a freely available public database meant as a resource for research on the immune response to SARS-CoV-2. Samples were obtained from the ongoing ImmuneRACE study (first 160 participants) and from 1,200 or so subjects provided by 6 global collaborators. HLA class I and class II types, where available, came from metadata supplied by the sample provider rather than from assay-based typing. A de-identified subject ID, COVID-19 status, age in years and sex were almost always included in the sample metadata. Subjects who had been exposed to COVID-19, were actively infected with it, or had recovered from it provided the deeply sampled blood TCRbeta repertoires that made up the dataset. The prospective study material was composed of cDNA or gDNA derived from T cells, B-cell-depleted T cells, or PBMCs. Overall results and qualifications from the work: The quantity of clinical and demographic metadata differed by source and by participant and was supplied without curation.

Its CDR3 holds 13 amino acids, cysteine through phenylalanine. Only CDR3 DNA is held: 39 bases, read in frame from base 1. The junction shows trimming of 6 bases on V and 1 base on J, plus 9 bases between the germline ends. Per the germline V gene, KGHSH is the CDR1 and LQKENI is the CDR2. The collaborating institutions used their own protocols to collect whole blood in K2EDTA tubes. For TCRbeta analysis, collaborators shipped samples in one of three forms: frozen whole blood, isolated PBMCs, or DNA extracted from either of those sample types. Worth noting for this clone: Its antigen remains undetermined. Qualities for individual bases were not recorded, and no much larger clone is one base off.

TCRbeta CDR3 regions were amplified from genomic DNA using the immunoSEQ Assay, a bias-controlled multiplex PCR. In the source study's methods: Within the assay, amplification of reference gene primers was used to estimate how many nucleated cells each sample contained. To quantify the absolute abundance of each unique TCRbeta CDR3 rearrangement, sequence reads were collapsed and filtered. For each sample, productive Simpson clonality was calculated by taking the square root of Simpson's diversity index across productive rearrangements. In its TCRdb copy, this immuneACCESS table keeps in-frame sequences only and misses some clones. Where compared with another copy, unresolved V genes explain less than half of these, and the others have no known cause. V, J and clone size derive from that table, while D and trimming were established from the DNA sequence. For this sample there are about 200,000 clones; around 80% appear just once. The top ten constitute 5.5% of the sample.

The source material was peripheral blood. This TCR came from a woman aged 70-85 years with acute or convalescent COVID-19. Recombination connected TRBV18 to TRBJ1-1; no D gene call is confident. The nucleotides are TGTGCCAGCTCTCGAACAGAGAACACTGAAGCTTTCTTT. This encodes CASSRTENTEAFF.